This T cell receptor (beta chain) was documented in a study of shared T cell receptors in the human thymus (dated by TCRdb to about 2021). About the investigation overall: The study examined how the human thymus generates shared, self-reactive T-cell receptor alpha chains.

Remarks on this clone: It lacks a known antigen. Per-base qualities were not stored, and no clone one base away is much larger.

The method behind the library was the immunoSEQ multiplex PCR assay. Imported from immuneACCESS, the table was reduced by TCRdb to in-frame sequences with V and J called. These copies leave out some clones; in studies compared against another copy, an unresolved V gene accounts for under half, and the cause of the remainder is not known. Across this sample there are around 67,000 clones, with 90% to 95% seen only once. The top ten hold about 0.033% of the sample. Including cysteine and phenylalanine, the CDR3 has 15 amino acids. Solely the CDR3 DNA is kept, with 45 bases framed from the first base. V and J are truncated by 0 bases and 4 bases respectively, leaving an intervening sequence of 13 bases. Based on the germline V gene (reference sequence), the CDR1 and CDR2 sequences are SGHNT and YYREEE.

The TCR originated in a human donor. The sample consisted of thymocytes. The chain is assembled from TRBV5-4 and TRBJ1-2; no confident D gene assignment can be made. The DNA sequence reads TGTGCCAGCAGCTTGGCGGAGCACAGACGCTATGGCTACACCTTC. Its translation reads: CASSLAEHRRYGYTF. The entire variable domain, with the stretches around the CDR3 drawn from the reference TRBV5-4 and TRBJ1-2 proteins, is ETGVTQSPTHLIKTRGQQVTLRCSSQSGHNTVSWYQQALGQGPQFIFQYYREEENGRGNFPPRFSGLQFPNYSSELNVNALELDDSALYLCASSLAEHRRYGYTFGSGTRLTVV.